The following is a T cell receptor beta chain sequence with its context. Its antigen is currently unknown. This CDR3 is built from 14 residues. The germline gives CDR1 SEHNR, CDR2 FQNEAQ (reference sequence). Deletions cut 5 bases from V and 7 bases from J, with 12 bases between. This entry comes from a study of cytomegalovirus exposure and HLA in healthy donors. Study findings and constraints: What TCR beta sequences reportedly achieved was accurate prediction of HLA-A and HLA-B alleles in most subjects.

Primers included in the PCR were 60 Vbeta and 13 Jbeta primers. Produced via immunoSEQ multiplex PCR; TCRdb's table is partial and in-frame only. The sample lists 150,000 to 200,000 clones; about four fifths were seen once. The TCR was taken from a woman in her twenties or thirties in good health and CMV-seronegative. What was sequenced was PBMCs. The V and J genes are TRBV7-9 and TRBJ1-6; no firm D call. This CDR3 is CASSPSIGNSPLHF. CDR3 sequence (DNA): TGTGCCAGCAGCCCTTCAATTGGCAATTCACCCCTCCACTTT.